This TCR beta chain comes out of a study of T cells after yellow fever vaccination. The study's findings and limits: Sorted repertoires could include abundant contaminating clonotypes from bulk cells. Overall, a small share of clonotypes was seen in both CD4 and CD8 compartments.

This clonotype has a count of ten or more. Its antigen is currently unknown. A single record per CDR3 protein comes from TCRdb applying MiXCR to the 5' RACE reads. The sample lists roughly 330,000 distinct CDR3 sequences, approximately 4% occurring once. Trimming took 4 bases from V and 8 from J; bases not matched to a gene: 6. CDR3 size: 14 residues. CDR1 and CDR2 from the germline V gene are LGHNA and YNFKEQ. This chain connects TRBV4-2 to TRBJ1-4; 8 nucleotides agree with TRBD1. Sequenced material: PBMCs, taken 5 days after the yellow fever booster vaccination. The receptor was derived from a man younger than 30 who received the YFV17D yellow fever vaccine. CDR3 sequence: CASSPQGAQEKLFF. The CDR3 DNA sequence: TGTGCCAGCAGCCCGCAGGGGGCTCAAGAAAAACTGTTTTTT.